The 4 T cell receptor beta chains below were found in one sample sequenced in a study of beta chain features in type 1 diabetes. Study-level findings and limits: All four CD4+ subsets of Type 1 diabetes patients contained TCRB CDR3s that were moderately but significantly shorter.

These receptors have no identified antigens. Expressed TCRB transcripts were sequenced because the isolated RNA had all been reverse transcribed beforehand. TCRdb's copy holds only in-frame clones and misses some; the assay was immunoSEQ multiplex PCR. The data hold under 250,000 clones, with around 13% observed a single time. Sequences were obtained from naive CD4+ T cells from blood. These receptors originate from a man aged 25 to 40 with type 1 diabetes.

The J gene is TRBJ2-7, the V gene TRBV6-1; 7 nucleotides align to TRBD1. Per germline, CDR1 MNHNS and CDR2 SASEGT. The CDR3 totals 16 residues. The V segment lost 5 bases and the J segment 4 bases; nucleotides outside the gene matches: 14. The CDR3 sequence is CASSKGTDPVVYEQYF. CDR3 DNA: TGTGCCAGCAGTAAAGGGACAGACCCGGTGGTTTACGAGCAGTACTTC.

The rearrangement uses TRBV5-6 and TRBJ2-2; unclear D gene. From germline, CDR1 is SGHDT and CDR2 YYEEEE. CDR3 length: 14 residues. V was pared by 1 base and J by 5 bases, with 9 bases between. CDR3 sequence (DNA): TGTGCCAGCAGCTTGTTTCTGTCGACCGGGGAGCTGTTTTTT. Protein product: CASSLFLSTGELFF.

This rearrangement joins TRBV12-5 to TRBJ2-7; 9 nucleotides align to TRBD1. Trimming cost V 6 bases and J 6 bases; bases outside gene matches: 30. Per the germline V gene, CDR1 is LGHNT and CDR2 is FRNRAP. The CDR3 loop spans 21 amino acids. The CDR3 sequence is CASGRDRAERLEERDRAEQYF. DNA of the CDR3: TGTGCTAGTGGCCGGGACAGGGCCGAGCGGTTAGAGGAACGGGACAGGGCCGAGCAGTACTTC.

The chain's CDR3 is CSVAPTGGSSEQYF. In DNA, the CDR3 is TGCAGCGTTGCCCCGACAGGGGGCAGTTCTGAGCAGTACTTC. The V call is TRBV29-1, the J call TRBJ2-7, with TRBD1 identical over 10 bases. The trim removed 4 bases at V and 7 bases at J, leaving 10 bases unmatched. Germline V CDR1 and CDR2: SQVTM, ANQGSEA. The CDR3 consists of 14 residues.